The sequence of this T cell receptor beta chain was determined in a study of human T cells and chemical hapten exposure. Study-wide background: Upper inner arm skin measuring roughly 2 cm by roughly 2 cm received 2% DPC for sensitization.

J lost 2 bases, V lost 5 bases, and 11 bases had no gene match. Germline values: CDR1 SGHAT, CDR2 FQNNGV. This CDR3 contains 18 residues. This clonotype occurred a few times. Its antigen is not identified. The time point here: patch test 1, 2 weeks after DPC sensitization. Noted treatment: therapeutic diphenylcyclopropenone sensitization with weekly scalp DPC. Unfractionated whole blood was the source of the extracted total RNA. TCRdb processed the RACE reads anew with MiXCR; each CDR3 protein has one entry. Among nearly 80,000 distinct CDR3 sequences listed, about 9.4% were seen once. Findings and limits, study-wide: The study found that PT1 expanded TCR counts correlated positively with patch test score. Those TCRs sitting above 1 in 1000 frequency stayed the same with DPC sensitization.

The source material was whole blood, sampled in connection with sensitization to the hapten diphenylcyclopropenone (DPC). The chain employs TRBV11-2 and TRBJ1-6; 8 bases align to TRBD1. The clonotype originates from a woman in her forties or fifties with alopecia areata. Some clones in this sample may be carry-over from other donors' samples. The CDR3 loop reads CASSAQGAGSAYNSPLHF. The CDR3, as DNA: TGTGCCAGCAGCGCCCAGGGGGCCGGATCGGCCTATAATTCACCCCTCCACTTT.